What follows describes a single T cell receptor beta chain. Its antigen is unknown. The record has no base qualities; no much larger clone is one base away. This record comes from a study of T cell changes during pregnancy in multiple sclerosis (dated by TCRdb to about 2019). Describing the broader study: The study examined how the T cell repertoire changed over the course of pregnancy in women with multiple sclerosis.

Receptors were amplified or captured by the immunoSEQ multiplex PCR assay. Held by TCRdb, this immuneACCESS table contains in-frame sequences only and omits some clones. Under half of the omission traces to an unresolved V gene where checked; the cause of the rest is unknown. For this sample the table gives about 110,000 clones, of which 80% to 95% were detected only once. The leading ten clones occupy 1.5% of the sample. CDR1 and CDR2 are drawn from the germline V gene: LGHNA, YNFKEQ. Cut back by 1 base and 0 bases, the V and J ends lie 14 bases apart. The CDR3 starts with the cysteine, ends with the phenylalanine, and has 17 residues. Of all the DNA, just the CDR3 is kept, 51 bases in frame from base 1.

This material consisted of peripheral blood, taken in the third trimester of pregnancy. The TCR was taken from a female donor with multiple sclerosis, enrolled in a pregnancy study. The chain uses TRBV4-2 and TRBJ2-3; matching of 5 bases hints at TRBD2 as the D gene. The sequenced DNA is TGTGCCAGCAGCCAAGCCGTGGCGGGTTCTAGCACAGATACGCAGTATTTT. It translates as CASSQAVAGSSTDTQYF.